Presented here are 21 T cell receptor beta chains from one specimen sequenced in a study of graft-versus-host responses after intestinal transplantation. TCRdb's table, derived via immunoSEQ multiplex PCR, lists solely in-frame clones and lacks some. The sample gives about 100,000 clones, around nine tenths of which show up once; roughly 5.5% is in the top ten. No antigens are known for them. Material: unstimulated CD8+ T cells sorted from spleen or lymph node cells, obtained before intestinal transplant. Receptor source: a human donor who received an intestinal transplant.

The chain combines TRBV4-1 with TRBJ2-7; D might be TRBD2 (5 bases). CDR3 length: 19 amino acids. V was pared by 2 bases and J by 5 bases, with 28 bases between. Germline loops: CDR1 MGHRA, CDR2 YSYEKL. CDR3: CASSQRIAGSPRGNHEQYF. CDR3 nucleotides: TGCGCCAGCAGCCAAAGGATTGCGGGTAGCCCCCGCGGTAATCACGAGCAGTACTTC.

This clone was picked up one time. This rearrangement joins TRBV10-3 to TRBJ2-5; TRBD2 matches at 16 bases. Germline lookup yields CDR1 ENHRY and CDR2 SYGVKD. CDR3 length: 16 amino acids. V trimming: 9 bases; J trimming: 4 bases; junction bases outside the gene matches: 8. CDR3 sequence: CAIGTSGGAVGETQYF. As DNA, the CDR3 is TGTGCCATTGGGACTAGCGGGGGGGCCGTGGGAGAGACCCAGTACTTC.

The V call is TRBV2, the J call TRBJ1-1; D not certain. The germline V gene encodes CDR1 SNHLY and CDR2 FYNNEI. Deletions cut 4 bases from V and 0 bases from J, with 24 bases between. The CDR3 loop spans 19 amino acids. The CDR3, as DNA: TGTGCCAGCAGTGTCAGTCGACATGGCCCTACAAGCATGAACACTGAAGCTTTCTTT. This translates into CASSVSRHGPTSMNTEAFF.

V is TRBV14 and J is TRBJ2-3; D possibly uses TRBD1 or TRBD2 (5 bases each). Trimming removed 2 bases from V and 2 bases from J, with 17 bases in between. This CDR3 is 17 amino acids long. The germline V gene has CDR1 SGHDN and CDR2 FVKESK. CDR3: CASSQPPGTADTDTQYF. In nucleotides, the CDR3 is TGTGCCAGCAGCCAACCCCCCGGGACCGCGGACACAGATACGCAGTATTTT.

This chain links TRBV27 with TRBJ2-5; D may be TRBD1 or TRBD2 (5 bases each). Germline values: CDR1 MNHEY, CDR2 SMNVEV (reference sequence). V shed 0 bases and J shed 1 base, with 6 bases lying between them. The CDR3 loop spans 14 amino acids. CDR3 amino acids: CASSLSGTQETQYF. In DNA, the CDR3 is TGTGCCAGCAGTTTATCGGGGACCCAAGAGACCCAGTACTTC.

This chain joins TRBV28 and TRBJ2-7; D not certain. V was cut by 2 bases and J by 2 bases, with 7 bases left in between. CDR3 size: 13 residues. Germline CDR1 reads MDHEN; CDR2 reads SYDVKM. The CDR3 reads CASSLDHTYEQYF. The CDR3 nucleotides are TGTGCCAGCAGTTTAGACCACACCTACGAGCAGTACTTC.

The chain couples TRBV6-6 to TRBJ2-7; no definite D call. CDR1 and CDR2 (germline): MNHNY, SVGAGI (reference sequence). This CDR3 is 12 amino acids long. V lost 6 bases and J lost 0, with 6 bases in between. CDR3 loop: CASSSSSYEQYF. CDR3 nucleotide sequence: TGTGCCAGCAGCTCAAGCTCCTACGAGCAGTACTTC.

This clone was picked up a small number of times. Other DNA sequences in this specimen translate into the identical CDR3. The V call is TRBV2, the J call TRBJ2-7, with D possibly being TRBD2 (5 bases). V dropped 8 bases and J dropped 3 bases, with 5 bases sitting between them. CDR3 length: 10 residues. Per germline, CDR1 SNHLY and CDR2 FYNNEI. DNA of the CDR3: TGTGCCAGCCGGGGCTACGAGCAGTACTTC. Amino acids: CASRGYEQYF.

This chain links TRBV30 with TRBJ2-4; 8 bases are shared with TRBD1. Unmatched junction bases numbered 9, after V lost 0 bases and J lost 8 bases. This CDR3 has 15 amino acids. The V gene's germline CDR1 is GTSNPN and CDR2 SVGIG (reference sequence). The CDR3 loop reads CAWSVSAGGADIQYF. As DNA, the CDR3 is TGTGCCTGGAGTGTTAGTGCAGGGGGCGCGGACATTCAGTACTTC.

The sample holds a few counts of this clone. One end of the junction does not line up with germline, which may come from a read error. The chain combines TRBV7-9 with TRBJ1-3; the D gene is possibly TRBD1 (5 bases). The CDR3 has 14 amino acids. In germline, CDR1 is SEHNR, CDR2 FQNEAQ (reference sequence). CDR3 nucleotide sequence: TGTGCCAGCAGCTTAGTCCTTCGATCAGGGATAAGGAATTTT. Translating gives CASSLVLRSGIRNF.

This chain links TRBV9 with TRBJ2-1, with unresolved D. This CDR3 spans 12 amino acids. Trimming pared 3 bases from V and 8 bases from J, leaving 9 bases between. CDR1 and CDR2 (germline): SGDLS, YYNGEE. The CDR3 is CASSANVDEQFF. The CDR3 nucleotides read TGTGCCAGCAGCGCGAATGTGGATGAGCAGTTCTTC. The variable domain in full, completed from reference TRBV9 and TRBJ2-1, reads DSGVTQTPKHLITATGQRVTLRCSPRSGDLSVYWYQQSLDQGLQFLIQYYNGEERAKGNILERFSAQQFPDLHSELNLSSLELGDSALYFCASSANVDEQFFGPGTRLTVL.

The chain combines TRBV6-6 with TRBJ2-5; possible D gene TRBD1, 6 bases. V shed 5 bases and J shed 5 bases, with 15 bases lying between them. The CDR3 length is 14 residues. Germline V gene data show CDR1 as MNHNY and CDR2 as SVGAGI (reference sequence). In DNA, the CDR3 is TGTGCCAGCAGTCTAACAGGGACGGGGGAGACCCAGTACTTC. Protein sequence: CASSLTGTGETQYF.

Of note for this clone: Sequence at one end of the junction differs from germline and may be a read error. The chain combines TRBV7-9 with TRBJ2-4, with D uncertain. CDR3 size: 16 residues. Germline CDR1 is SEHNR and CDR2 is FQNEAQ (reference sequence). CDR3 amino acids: CASSPFSGRAQNIQYF. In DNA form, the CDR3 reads TGTGCCAGCAGCCCCTTCTCCGGCAGAGCCCAAAACATTCAGTACTTC.

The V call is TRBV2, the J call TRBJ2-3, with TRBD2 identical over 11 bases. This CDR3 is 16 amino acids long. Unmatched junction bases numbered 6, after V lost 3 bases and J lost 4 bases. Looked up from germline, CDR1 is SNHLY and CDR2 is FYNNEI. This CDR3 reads CASSDVAGGPADTQYF. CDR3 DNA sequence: TGTGCCAGCAGTGACGTAGCGGGAGGGCCGGCAGATACGCAGTATTTT.

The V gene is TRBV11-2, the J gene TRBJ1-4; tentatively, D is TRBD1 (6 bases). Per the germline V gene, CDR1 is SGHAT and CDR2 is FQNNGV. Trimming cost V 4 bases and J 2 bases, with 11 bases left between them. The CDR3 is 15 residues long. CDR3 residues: CASSWTASTNEKLFF. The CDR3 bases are TGTGCCAGCAGCTGGACAGCTAGCACTAATGAAAAACTGTTTTTT.

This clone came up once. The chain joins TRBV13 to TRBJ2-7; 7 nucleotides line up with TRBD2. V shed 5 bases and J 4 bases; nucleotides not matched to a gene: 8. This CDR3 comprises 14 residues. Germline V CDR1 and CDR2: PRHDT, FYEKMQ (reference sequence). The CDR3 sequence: CASSLRGSPYEQYF. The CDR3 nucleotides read TGTGCCAGCAGCCTGCGCGGGAGTCCGTACGAGCAGTACTTC. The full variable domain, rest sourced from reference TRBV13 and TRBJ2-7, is AAGVIQSPRHLIKEKRETATLKCYPIPRHDTVYWYQQGPGQDPQFLISFYEKMQSDKGSIPDRFSAQQFSDYHSELNMSSLELGDSALYFCASSLRGSPYEQYFGPGTRLTVT.

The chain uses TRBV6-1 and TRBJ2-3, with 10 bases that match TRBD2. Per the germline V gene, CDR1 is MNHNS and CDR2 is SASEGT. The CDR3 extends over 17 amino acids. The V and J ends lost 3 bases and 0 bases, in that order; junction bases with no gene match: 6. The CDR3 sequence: CASSEGSGRASTDTQYF. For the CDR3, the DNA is TGTGCCAGCAGTGAGGGAAGCGGGAGGGCTAGCACAGATACGCAGTATTTT.

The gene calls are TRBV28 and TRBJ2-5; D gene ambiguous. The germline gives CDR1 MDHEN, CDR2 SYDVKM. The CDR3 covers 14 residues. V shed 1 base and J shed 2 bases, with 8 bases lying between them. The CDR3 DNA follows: TGTGCCAGCAGTTTATTGGTGGGGCAAGAGACCCAGTACTTC. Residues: CASSLLVGQETQYF.

The CDR3 reads CASSLALGYEQYF. The CDR3 DNA follows: TGTGCCAGCAGTCTCGCTCTAGGCTACGAGCAGTACTTC. The chain joins TRBV27 to TRBJ2-7; no clear D gene. Trimming cost V 5 bases and J 3 bases, with 11 bases left between them. The CDR3 consists of 13 residues. Germline V gene lookup returns CDR1 MNHEY and CDR2 SMNVEV (reference sequence).

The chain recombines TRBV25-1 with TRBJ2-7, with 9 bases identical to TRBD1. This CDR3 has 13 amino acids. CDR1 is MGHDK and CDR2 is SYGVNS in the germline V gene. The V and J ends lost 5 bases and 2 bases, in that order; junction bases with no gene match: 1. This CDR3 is CASSRTGAYEQYF. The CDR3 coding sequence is TGTGCCAGCAGTCGGACAGGGGCCTACGAGCAGTACTTC.

The CDR3: CASSGLVYEQYF. The CDR3 DNA reads TGTGCCAGCAGTGGGCTAGTCTACGAGCAGTACTTC. The chain joins TRBV2 to TRBJ2-7; D is undetermined. The CDR3 loop spans 12 amino acids. The ends were cut back, 4 bases at V and 3 bases at J, with 7 bases in the middle. CDR1 is SNHLY, CDR2 FYNNEI, per germline.